The rows below give T cell receptor beta chains drawn from one sample of a study of CD8 T cells in Susac syndrome. TCRdb used MiXCR to reprocess the immunoSEQ multiplex PCR reads, holding one entry per CDR3 protein. The sample has hundreds of thousands of distinct CDR3 sequences; approximately 90% are singletons. The source material was CD8+ T cells from PBMCs. These receptors all stem from a human donor with multiple sclerosis. Each CDR3 is given with its conserved first and last residue. Fields, in order: J gene, V gene, D gene, clone size, CDR3 DNA, CDR3 protein. A D gene is named only where the DNA matches it firmly. Clone size is stated in some rows and not others, as once, few, many or a class when expanded.

j_gene: TRBJ2-7
v_gene: TRBV27
d_gene: TRBD2
abundance: few
CDR3nt: TGTGCCAGCAGTGGGGGAGGGCCCCGCTACGAGCAGTACTTC
CDR3aa: CASSGGGPRYEQYF

j_gene: TRBJ2-7
v_gene: TRBV6-1
d_gene: .
abundance: many
CDR3nt: TGTGCCAGTACGGATCTGACCTACGAGCAGTACTTC
CDR3aa: CASTDLTYEQYF

j_gene: TRBJ2-5
v_gene: TRBV7-9
d_gene: TRBD1
abundance: .
CDR3nt: TGTGCCAGCAGCTTCTCGGGACAGGGGGTAGGGGAGACCCAGTACTTC
CDR3aa: CASSFSGQGVGETQYF

j_gene: TRBJ1-4
v_gene: TRBV28
d_gene: TRBD1
abundance: .
CDR3nt: TGTGCCAGCAGTTTATACAGGGGGCTTTGGGAAAAACTGTTTTTT
CDR3aa: CASSLYRGLWEKLFF

j_gene: TRBJ1-1
v_gene: TRBV7-9
d_gene: .
abundance: few
CDR3nt: TGTGCCAGCAGCTTAGTCCTAGGGAACACTGAAGCTTTCTTT
CDR3aa: CASSLVLGNTEAFF

j_gene: TRBJ2-3
v_gene: TRBV20-1
d_gene: .
abundance: .
CDR3nt: TGCAGTGCTAGCCCACAGGACTTCACAGATACGCAGTATTTT
CDR3aa: CSASPQDFTDTQYF

j_gene: TRBJ2-1
v_gene: TRBV28
d_gene: .
abundance: .
CDR3nt: TGTGCCAGCACCATAGGAATTTACAATGAGCAGTTCTTC
CDR3aa: CASTIGIYNEQFF

j_gene: TRBJ2-7
v_gene: TRBV5-4
d_gene: .
abundance: .
CDR3nt: TGTGCCAGCAGCGAACCAGACCGGGGTGGATCTATCGAGCAGTACTTC
CDR3aa: CASSEPDRGGSIEQYF

j_gene: TRBJ2-1
v_gene: TRBV20-1
d_gene: .
abundance: .
CDR3nt: TGCAGTGCTAGAGCCCGGGACCGCCTCATCGGTGAGCAGTTCTTC
CDR3aa: CSARARDRLIGEQFF

j_gene: TRBJ2-4
v_gene: TRBV13
d_gene: .
abundance: .
CDR3nt: TGTGCCAGCAGCTCTCGACAGTCGGGGCTAGCCAAAAACATTCAGTACTTC
CDR3aa: CASSSRQSGLAKNIQYF

j_gene: TRBJ1-2
v_gene: TRBV27
d_gene: .
abundance: .
CDR3nt: TGTGCCAGCAGTTTCGGAGAAGACTATGGCTACACCTTC
CDR3aa: CASSFGEDYGYTF

j_gene: TRBJ2-7
v_gene: TRBV4-3
d_gene: TRBD2
abundance: .
CDR3nt: TGCGCCAGCAGCCAGGGGACTAGCGGGAACTACGAGCAGTACTTC
CDR3aa: CASSQGTSGNYEQYF

j_gene: TRBJ2-7
v_gene: TRBV7-9
d_gene: TRBD2
abundance: .
CDR3nt: TGTGCCAGCAGCTTACTTCGGGAGGATGAGTACTTC
CDR3aa: CASSLLREDEYF

j_gene: TRBJ2-5
v_gene: TRBV27
d_gene: .
abundance: .
CDR3nt: TGTGCCAGCAGTTCTTCCGTGAGCGGCCAAGAGACCCAGTACTTC
CDR3aa: CASSSSVSGQETQYF

j_gene: TRBJ2-7
v_gene: TRBV27
d_gene: TRBD2
abundance: .
CDR3nt: TGTGCCAGCAGGGTCGGGACTAACTCCTACGAGCAGTACTTC
CDR3aa: CASRVGTNSYEQYF

j_gene: TRBJ2-3
v_gene: TRBV12-3/TRBV12-4
d_gene: .
abundance: .
CDR3nt: TGTGCCAGCAGCCCGTTGGCGGGGCAAAGCACAGATACGCAGTATTTT
CDR3aa: CASSPLAGQSTDTQYF

j_gene: TRBJ1-5
v_gene: TRBV12-3/TRBV12-4
d_gene: TRBD1
abundance: once
CDR3nt: TGTGCCAGCAGACCCGGACAGGGGAGAAATCAGCCCCAGCATTTT
CDR3aa: CASRPGQGRNQPQHF

j_gene: TRBJ2-3
v_gene: TRBV7-2
d_gene: TRBD2
abundance: .
CDR3nt: TGTGCCAGCAGCACACTAGCGGTCCCCACAGATACGCAGTATTTT
CDR3aa: CASSTLAVPTDTQYF

j_gene: TRBJ1-1
v_gene: TRBV20-1
d_gene: TRBD1
abundance: .
CDR3nt: TGCAGTGCTAGAGGACAGGGGAGTGGGGCTTTCTTT
CDR3aa: CSARGQGSGAFF

j_gene: TRBJ2-7
v_gene: TRBV7-2
d_gene: TRBD1
abundance: .
CDR3nt: TGTGCCAGCAGCTTAGCGGACAGGGGGGTCTACGAGCAGTACTTC
CDR3aa: CASSLADRGVYEQYF

j_gene: TRBJ2-1
v_gene: TRBV24-1
d_gene: .
abundance: .
CDR3nt: TGTGCCACCAGTGACCTGAGGTCGAATGAGCAGTTCTTC
CDR3aa: CATSDLRSNEQFF

j_gene: TRBJ1-5
v_gene: TRBV30
d_gene: .
abundance: .
CDR3nt: TGTGCCTGGAGTGTGGGGGGGCACAATCAGCCCCAGCATTTT
CDR3aa: CAWSVGGHNQPQHF

j_gene: TRBJ2-5
v_gene: TRBV6-5
d_gene: TRBD2
abundance: .
CDR3nt: TGTGCCAGCAGCTACAGCGGGGGGGGACAAGAGACCCAGTACTTC
CDR3aa: CASSYSGGGQETQYF

j_gene: TRBJ2-7
v_gene: TRBV7-9
d_gene: TRBD2
abundance: .
CDR3nt: TGTGCCAGCAGCTACATAGCGGGGGATTTGGGCGAGCAGTACTTC
CDR3aa: CASSYIAGDLGEQYF

j_gene: TRBJ2-7
v_gene: TRBV7-2
d_gene: .
abundance: .
CDR3nt: TGTGCCAGCAGCTTATTCGAGGGAGTCTACGAGCAGTACTTC
CDR3aa: CASSLFEGVYEQYF

j_gene: TRBJ2-5
v_gene: TRBV9
d_gene: .
abundance: .
CDR3nt: TGTGCCAGCACTTCAGGGGGGCTACAAGAGACCCAGTACTTC
CDR3aa: CASTSGGLQETQYF